The text below deals with one T cell receptor beta chain. Antigen unknown. Other DNA sequences in this specimen translate into the identical CDR3. The record originates from a study of OX40 agonist ivuxolimab in advanced cancers. The study's findings and limits: Among some nonresponders, normalized T-cell clonal expansion was also low. Specificity for antigen went undetermined in the expanded peripheral T cells.

The method was immunoSEQ multiplex PCR; TCRdb's version includes in-frame clones alone and lacks a portion of them. Of roughly 89,000 clones listed, 90% are singletons. The CDR3 runs to 15 residues. Germline V lookup: CDR1 LNHDA, CDR2 SQIVND (reference sequence). V lost 5 bases and J lost 5, with 19 bases in between. The source of this sequence is an adult with an advanced solid tumor such as melanoma, head and neck, liver or kidney cancer. Sequenced material: CD4+ or CD8+ T cells sorted from blood, taken in a trial of the OX40 agonist ivuxolimab. V gene TRBV19 combines with J gene TRBJ2-7; either TRBD1 or TRBD2 may supply D (5 bases each). The CDR3 is CASSSLGRVLDEQYF. Written as DNA, the CDR3 is TGTGCCAGTAGTTCCCTGGGGCGGGTCCTAGACGAGCAGTACTTC.